The 27 T cell receptor beta chains below were found in one sample sequenced in a study of siplizumab effects on memory and regulatory T cells. The protocol was immunoSEQ multiplex PCR, while the TCRdb copy is restricted to in-frame clones and leaves out a portion. The data show more than 85,000 clones, approximately 90% seen once. Material: Tregs sorted from blood. These receptors came from a human donor in good health.

V and J are TRBV18 and TRBJ1-5, with D perhaps TRBD1 (5 bases). Germline loops: CDR1 KGHSH, CDR2 LQKENI. V was cut by 2 bases and J by 3 bases, with 8 bases left in between. The CDR3 totals 14 residues. The CDR3 DNA is TGTGCCAGCTCACCAGGGACCCCCAATCAGCCCCAGCATTTT. It yields the protein CASSPGTPNQPQHF.

This clone was recorded once. J is TRBJ1-5 and V is TRBV5-1; D might be TRBD1 (6 bases). The germline V gene has CDR1 SGHRS and CDR2 YFSETQ. V shed 0 bases and J shed 1 base, with 14 bases lying between them. The CDR3 runs to 17 residues. CDR3 sequence: CASSLGVTGGSNQPQHF. DNA of the CDR3: TGCGCCAGCAGCTTGGGGGTGACAGGAGGGAGCAATCAGCCCCAGCATTTT.

The chain carries TRBV27 and TRBJ2-2; D is ambiguous. The CDR3 length is 13 residues. Between the trimmed V and J ends, which lost 3 bases and 5 bases, there was a span of 7 bases. CDR1 is MNHEY, CDR2 SMNVEV, per germline (reference sequence). CDR3 coding DNA: TGTGCCAGCAGTTTTCTAGAAACCGGGGAGCTGTTTTTT. Protein product: CASSFLETGELFF.

As DNA, the CDR3 is TGTGCCAGCAGCTCTACGACAGGGGCTAATTCACCCCTCCACTTT. It encodes CASSSTTGANSPLHF. The chain has TRBV11-2 and TRBJ1-6; 8 bases fit TRBD1. The J segment lost 6 bases and the V segment lost 4 bases, leaving 5 bases of the junction unmatched. The CDR3 runs 15 residues. The germline gives CDR1 SGHAT, CDR2 FQNNGV.

This chain connects TRBV6-5 to TRBJ1-3; D remains unclear. This CDR3 comprises 13 residues. V was trimmed by 3 bases and J by 0 bases, leaving 3 bases between them. CDR1 is MNHEY, CDR2 SVGAGI, per germline. DNA for the CDR3: TGTGCCAGCAGTTATAGCTCTGGAAACACCATATATTTT. Its translation is CASSYSSGNTIYF.

This clone was observed once. V and J are TRBV6-1 and TRBJ2-5; D unclear. Germline V lookup: CDR1 MNHNS, CDR2 SASEGT. The CDR3 is 14 residues long. The V end was cut by 1 base, the J end by 5 bases, with 11 bases between. CDR3 in DNA: TGTGCCAGCAGTGAAGGGCCTCCAAGGGAGACCCAGTACTTC. It encodes CASSEGPPRETQYF.

J is TRBJ2-7 and V is TRBV7-6; 8 bases align to TRBD2. The CDR3 consists of 17 residues. The trim removed 2 bases at V and 5 bases at J, leaving 14 bases unmatched. Germline CDR1 and CDR2: SGHVS and FNYEAQ. The CDR3 sequence is CASSLMSPTGGGNEQYF. Here the CDR3 DNA reads TGTGCCAGCAGCTTAATGTCGCCGACCGGGGGGGGGAACGAGCAGTACTTC.

This sequence joins TRBV28 and TRBJ1-2; D call uncertain. In germline, CDR1 is MDHEN, CDR2 SYDVKM. With 1 base removed from V and 5 bases from J, the gap between germline ends came to 5 bases. The CDR3 has 12 amino acids. The CDR3 DNA is TGTGCCAGCAGTTTATCTGGATATGGCTACACCTTC. Protein product: CASSLSGYGYTF.

The CDR3 reads CASSRDSRFYGYTF. The CDR3 nucleotides read TGTGCCAGCAGTCGGGACAGCCGATTTTATGGCTACACCTTC. V gene TRBV7-9 combines with J gene TRBJ1-2; the match to TRBD1 covers 7 bases. V lost 6 bases to trimming and J lost 5 bases; unmatched junction nucleotides: 9. The length of the CDR3 is 14 residues. Germline V gene lookup returns CDR1 SEHNR and CDR2 FQNEAQ (reference sequence).

The chain recombines TRBV4-1 with TRBJ2-1; 10 bases are shared with TRBD2. This CDR3 comprises 18 residues. V lost 6 bases and J lost 1; bases outside the gene matches: 12. Germline V lookup: CDR1 MGHRA, CDR2 YSYEKL. CDR3 residues: CASRQSSSGSWSYNEQFF. DNA for the CDR3: TGCGCCAGCAGACAGTCCTCTAGCGGGAGCTGGTCCTACAATGAGCAGTTCTTC.

J is TRBJ2-7 and V is TRBV6-6; D unclear. Germline assignment: CDR1 MNHNY and CDR2 SVGAGI (reference sequence). The germline V and J ends were trimmed by 6 bases and 2 bases, with 11 bases remaining between them. There are 13 residues in the CDR3. The CDR3 sequence: CASRRVSTYEQYF. The CDR3 coding sequence is TGTGCCAGCAGAAGGGTGTCTACCTACGAGCAGTACTTC.

The chain joins TRBV18 to TRBJ2-3; no firm D call. CDR3 length equals 11 residues. From germline, CDR1 is KGHSH and CDR2 LQKENI. V was shortened by 4 bases and J by 3 bases, with 2 bases between the two germline ends. CDR3 nucleotide sequence: TGTGCCAGCTCACGGACAGATACGCAGTATTTT. Protein product: CASSRTDTQYF.

This clone was seen only once. The V and J genes are TRBV13 and TRBJ2-3, with 11 positions matching TRBD1. CDR1 is PRHDT, CDR2 FYEKMQ, per germline (reference sequence). This CDR3 spans 14 amino acids. The V segment lost 5 bases and the J segment 5 bases; nucleotides outside the gene matches: 3. The CDR3 DNA sequence: TGTGCCAGCAGCCGGGGACAGGGGGGAGATACGCAGTATTTT. Translated, it gives CASSRGQGGDTQYF.

The rearrangement uses TRBV18 and TRBJ2-3, with D maybe TRBD1 (6 bases). Germline assignment: CDR1 KGHSH and CDR2 LQKENI. With 8 bases removed from V and 3 bases from J, the gap between germline ends came to 12 bases. This CDR3 is built from 13 residues. As DNA, the CDR3 is TGTGCCAGCGTAAGACAGGAGACAGATACGCAGTATTTT. This translates into CASVRQETDTQYF.

The gene calls are TRBV5-6 and TRBJ1-5; TRBD1 might be the D (5 bases). The length of the CDR3 is 12 residues. Between the trimmed V and J ends, which lost 9 bases and 6 bases, there was a span of 13 bases. The germline gives CDR1 SGHDT, CDR2 YYEEEE. The DNA of the CDR3 is TGTGCCAAGGGAAGAAGGGGTCAGCCCCAGCATTTT. It encodes CAKGRRGQPQHF.

This clone is labeled as medium-sized. The genes are TRBV5-1 and TRBJ2-1, with 12 nucleotides matching TRBD2. V lost 3 bases and J lost 2; bases outside the gene matches: 0. The germline V gene encodes CDR1 SGHRS and CDR2 YFSETQ. The CDR3 totals 15 residues. CDR3 nucleotide sequence: TGCGCCAGCAGCTGGACTAGCGGGACCTACAATGAGCAGTTCTTC. Amino acid sequence: CASSWTSGTYNEQFF.

The rearrangement links TRBV5-6 to TRBJ2-5, with D maybe TRBD1 (5 bases). The CDR3 sequence is 15 residues long. Trimming took off 0 bases at V and 4 bases at J, with 13 bases between the two ends. The V gene's germline CDR1 is SGHDT and CDR2 YYEEEE. DNA for the CDR3: TGTGCCAGCAGCTTGGGATCAGGGTATGGAGAGACCCAGTACTTC. The encoded protein is CASSLGSGYGETQYF.

This clone came up once. CDR3 sequence (DNA): TGCGCCAGCAGTCTCCCTCGGGCTGAGGCCCAGTACTTC. Its protein product is CASSLPRAEAQYF. V gene TRBV5-1 combines with J gene TRBJ2-5; D uncertain. V lost 5 bases and J lost 9, with 17 bases in between. The germline CDR1 and CDR2 sequences are SGHRS and YFSETQ. This CDR3 is 13 amino acids long.

V and J are TRBV5-6 and TRBJ1-1; 8 bases map to TRBD1. Germline CDR1 SGHDT, CDR2 YYEEEE. V dropped 2 bases and J dropped 4; count of bases not matched to a gene: 13. The CDR3 is 17 amino acids. The chain's CDR3 is CASSLLGQGAFRTEAFF. CDR3 nucleotide sequence: TGTGCCAGCAGCTTACTAGGACAGGGAGCTTTTCGCACTGAAGCTTTCTTT.

V and J are TRBV5-4 and TRBJ2-4, with D uncertain. This CDR3 has 15 residues. V dropped 5 bases and J dropped 3 bases, with 15 bases sitting between them. CDR1 SGHNT and CDR2 YYREEE come from the germline V gene (reference sequence). In nucleotides, the CDR3 is TGTGCCAGCAGTTCGGACGGGTGGGGCAAAAACATTCAGTACTTC. Translated: CASSSDGWGKNIQYF.

The chain has TRBV7-9 and TRBJ2-3; 12 bases line up with TRBD2. The CDR3 is 15 residues long. V lost 4 bases to trimming and J lost 5 bases; unmatched junction nucleotides: 4. Germline CDR1 SEHNR, CDR2 FQNEAQ (reference sequence). The DNA of the CDR3 is TGTGCCAGCAGCTACATACTAGCGGGAGGAGATACGCAGTATTTT. Encoded protein: CASSYILAGGDTQYF.

V gene TRBV5-8 combines with J gene TRBJ2-3; 7 bases map to TRBD2. This CDR3 has 15 amino acids. V was clipped by 4 bases and J by 0 bases; unmatched bases: 5. Per the germline V gene, CDR1 is SGHTS and CDR2 is YDEGEE. CDR3 sequence: CASSRREYSTDTQYF. The CDR3 nucleotides read TGTGCCAGCAGCCGGCGGGAGTATAGCACAGATACGCAGTATTTT.

J is TRBJ1-3 and V is TRBV6-6, with 7 bases lining up with TRBD1. V lost 5 bases, J lost 8 bases, and 9 bases stayed unmatched. CDR1 MNHNY and CDR2 SVGAGI come from the germline V gene (reference sequence). This CDR3 is 14 amino acids long. The CDR3 sequence is CASSKGQKVDTIYF. CDR3 in DNA: TGTGCCAGCAGTAAGGGACAGAAGGTGGACACCATATATTTT.

This chain joins TRBV20-1 and TRBJ1-4, with D uncertain. Per germline, CDR1 DFQATT and CDR2 SNEGSKA (reference sequence). The CDR3 loop spans 11 amino acids. The V and J ends lost 5 bases and 10 bases respectively, with 11 bases between them. The CDR3 here is CSAQSRGKLFF. The CDR3 DNA follows: TGCAGTGCTCAATCCCGGGGAAAACTGTTTTTT.

This clone was detected once. The chain couples TRBV28 to TRBJ1-4; the match to TRBD1 covers 7 bases. CDR3 size: 14 residues. The germline gives CDR1 MDHEN, CDR2 SYDVKM. J lost 7 bases, V lost 6 bases, and 8 bases had no gene match. CDR3 in amino acids: CASRRGQTGEKLFF. In nucleotides, the CDR3 is TGTGCCAGCAGACGGGGACAGACGGGTGAAAAACTGTTTTTT.

In this sample, this clone turned up a few times. This chain uses TRBV5-1 with TRBJ1-1, with 7 bases that match TRBD1. CDR3 length: 15 residues. In germline, CDR1 is SGHRS, CDR2 YFSETQ. J was trimmed by 1 base and V by 4 bases; bases with no gene match: 7. CDR3: CASSSPGQKNTEAFF. DNA of the CDR3: TGCGCCAGCAGCAGCCCGGGACAGAAGAACACTGAAGCTTTCTTT.

The chain is built from TRBV29-1 and TRBJ1-1; D gene unclear. This CDR3 is built from 16 residues. V gave up 0 bases and J gave up 0 bases, with 14 bases separating them. Germline values: CDR1 SQVTM, CDR2 ANQGSEA. The CDR3 sequence is CSVEDGGRQMNTEAFF. The CDR3 coding sequence is TGCAGCGTTGAAGATGGAGGGCGGCAGATGAACACTGAAGCTTTCTTT. The whole variable domain, remainder taken from reference TRBV29-1 and TRBJ1-1, is SAVISQKPSRDICQRGTSLTIQCQVDSQVTMMFWYRQQPGQSLTLIATANQGSEATYESGFVIDKFPISRPNLTFSTLTVSNMSPEDSSIYLCSVEDGGRQMNTEAFFGQGTRLTVV.